The rows below give T cell receptor beta chains drawn from one sample of a study of CD8+ T cells in alopecia areata. Here immunoSEQ multiplex PCR was the method, and the copy in TCRdb shows in-frame clones only, minus some. The sample shows around 170,000 clones, about 51% of them seen only once. The sample consisted of CD8+ T cells sorted from blood, taken around week 54, from a patient treated with tofacitinib. These receptors all stem from a human donor with alopecia areata. The CDR3 runs from the conserved cysteine through the conserved F or W.

V	J	CDR3
TRBV5-6	TRBJ2-7	CASSLWQASAYEQYF
TRBV27	TRBJ2-3	CASSFETRTDTQYF
TRBV6-5	TRBJ1-1	CASSYFTGANTEAFF
TRBV10-1	TRBJ1-1	CASSESGTGDQAFF
TRBV7-3	TRBJ2-1	CASSFRDGNEQFF
TRBV30	TRBJ1-6	CAWEGPSYNSPLHF
TRBV18	TRBJ2-2	CASSVRVAGELFF
TRBV4-1	TRBJ2-3	CASSWTSGGEDTQYF
TRBV14	TRBJ2-3	CASSLRLSDTQYF
TRBV4-2	TRBJ2-5	CTSSATRVETQYF